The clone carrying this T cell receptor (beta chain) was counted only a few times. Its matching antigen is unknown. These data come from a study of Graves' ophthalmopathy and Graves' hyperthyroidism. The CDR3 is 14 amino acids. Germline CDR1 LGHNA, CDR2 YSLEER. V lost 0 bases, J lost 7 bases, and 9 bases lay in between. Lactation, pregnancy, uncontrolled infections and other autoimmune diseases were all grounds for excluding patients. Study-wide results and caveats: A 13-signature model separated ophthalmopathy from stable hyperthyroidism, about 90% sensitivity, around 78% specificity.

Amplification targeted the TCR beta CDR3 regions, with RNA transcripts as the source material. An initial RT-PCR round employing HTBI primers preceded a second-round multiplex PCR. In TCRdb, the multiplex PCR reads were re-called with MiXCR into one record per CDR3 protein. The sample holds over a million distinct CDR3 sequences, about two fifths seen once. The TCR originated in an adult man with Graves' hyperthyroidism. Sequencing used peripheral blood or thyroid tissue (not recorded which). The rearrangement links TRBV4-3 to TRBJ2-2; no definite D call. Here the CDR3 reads CASSQDIGIGELFF. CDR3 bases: TGCGCCAGCAGCCAAGATATCGGAATCGGGGAGCTGTTTTTT.